This TCR beta chain was documented in a study of PD-1 blockade in classical Hodgkin lymphoma. Study-wide results and limits: Compared with healthy donors, newly diagnosed patients reportedly showed lower baseline TCR diversity.

Germline CDR1 is SGHTA and CDR2 is FQGNSA. The CDR3 runs 12 residues. Trimming stripped 5 bases from V and 8 bases from J, with 11 bases between. Clones were read by immunoSEQ multiplex PCR, and TCRdb kept only the in-frame ones, dropping some. This table holds over 3,500 clones, over 65% found once. Regarding time point: newly diagnosed, previously untreated cHL patient sample. The study isolated CD8+ T cells from thawed PBMCs by magnetic negative selection. Newly diagnosed classical Hodgkin lymphoma PBMCs, still untreated, provided the comparison samples. The sample holds one count of this clone. No antigen is known for it.

The sample was CD8+ T cells from blood. The clonotype originates from a human donor with classical Hodgkin lymphoma. J is TRBJ2-3 and V is TRBV7-2; D might be TRBD2 (6 bases). CDR3 residues: CASSTEGGTQYF. In nucleotides, the CDR3 is TGTGCCAGCAGCACTGAGGGAGGTACGCAGTATTTT.